These 18 T cell receptor beta chains came from one sample sequenced in a study of T cell clones after liver transplantation. Here immunoSEQ multiplex PCR was the method, and the copy in TCRdb shows in-frame clones only, minus some. The sample comprises tens of thousands of clones, over 80% of which are singletons, and approximately 2.8% rests with the top ten. Source: CD4+ T cells from blood, taken at the 22-month timepoint. The receptors were sampled from a human patient who received a liver transplant. Some T cells may be the graft donor's.

This chain connects TRBV25-1 to TRBJ2-3; maybe TRBD1 (7 bases). Trimming cost V 2 bases and J 4 bases, with 19 bases left between them. CDR3 length equals 17 residues. Per germline, CDR1 MGHDK and CDR2 SYGVNS. The CDR3 DNA is TGTGCCAGCAGTGAAGCTAGGACAGGAGGGTTCTCAGATACGCAGTATTTT. The encoded protein is CASSEARTGGFSDTQYF.

The gene calls are TRBV5-1 and TRBJ2-4, with D maybe TRBD2 (5 bases). Germline CDR1 is SGHRS and CDR2 is YFSETQ. The CDR3 is 14 residues long. Deletions cut 0 bases from V and 8 bases from J, with 12 bases between. CDR3 residues: CASSLGSGMDIQYF. DNA for the CDR3: TGCGCCAGCAGCTTGGGTTCGGGGATGGACATTCAGTACTTC.

This sequence joins TRBV15 and TRBJ1-2, with 7 nucleotides matching TRBD1. Unmatched junction bases numbered 11, after V lost 6 bases and J lost 7 bases. Germline loops: CDR1 LNHNV, CDR2 YYDKDF (reference sequence). The CDR3 length is 14 residues. This chain's CDR3 is CATRPMGQPLGYTF. The CDR3 bases are TGTGCCACCAGGCCCATGGGACAGCCTCTTGGCTACACCTTC.

This rearrangement joins TRBV4-2 to TRBJ2-1, with 11 bases aligning to TRBD2. Germline V CDR1 and CDR2: LGHNA, YNFKEQ. The V and J ends lost 1 base and 7 bases, in that order; junction bases with no gene match: 6. The length of the CDR3 is 16 residues. CDR3 DNA sequence: TGTGCCAGCAGCCAAGTAGCGGGAGGGCCGGGAAATGAGCAGTTCTTC. It translates to CASSQVAGGPGNEQFF.

This chain uses TRBV6-5 with TRBJ1-5; D not resolved. Trimming shortened V by 0 bases and J by 3 bases, and 6 bases separated the two germline ends. CDR1 is MNHEY, CDR2 SVGAGI, per germline. The CDR3 consists of 14 residues. CDR3 coding DNA: TGTGCCAGCAGTTACTCGATTTACAATCAGCCCCAGCATTTT. Translated, it gives CASSYSIYNQPQHF.

This clone has only a few counts. The rearrangement links TRBV7-3 to TRBJ1-2; D remains ambiguous. Trimming pared 5 bases from V and 1 base from J, leaving 8 bases between. Germline assignment: CDR1 SGHTA and CDR2 FQGTGA. The CDR3 contains 13 residues. Here the CDR3 reads CASSITNNYGYTF. The DNA of the CDR3 is TGTGCCAGCAGCATTACAAATAACTATGGCTACACCTTC.

V and J are TRBV6-5 and TRBJ2-1; D is unclear. The CDR3 covers 14 residues. Germline values: CDR1 MNHEY, CDR2 SVGAGI. With 0 bases removed from V and 5 bases from J, the gap between germline ends came to 8 bases. CDR3 coding DNA: TGTGCCAGCAGTTACTCTGGCAGCAACAATGAGCAGTTCTTC. Encoded protein: CASSYSGSNNEQFF.

Written as DNA, the CDR3 is TGTGCCAGCAGCTTGAGGCAGGGCAATCAGCCCCAGCATTTT. Translation: CASSLRQGNQPQHF. The chain recombines TRBV5-6 with TRBJ1-5; no firm D call. Trimming cost V 1 base and J 2 bases, with 7 bases left between them. This CDR3 has 14 residues. CDR1 is SGHDT, CDR2 YYEEEE, per germline.

The chain recombines TRBV6-6 with TRBJ2-3, with D perhaps matching TRBD2 (5 bases). Germline CDR1 MNHNY, CDR2 SVGAGI (reference sequence). Trimming pared 6 bases from V and 6 bases from J, leaving 13 bases between. There are 13 residues in the CDR3. The CDR3 region has the DNA TGTGCCAGCAGGAGAGACTCGGGGGATACGCAGTATTTT. Translation: CASRRDSGDTQYF.

V gene TRBV5-1 combines with J gene TRBJ1-1; D perhaps matches TRBD1 (5 bases). V lost 4 bases to trimming and J lost 7 bases, with 23 bases between them. The CDR3 totals 16 residues. From germline, CDR1 is SGHRS and CDR2 YFSETQ. Written as DNA, the CDR3 is TGCGCCAGCAGCCCTGGCGGGAGACAGAGGAAAAATGAAGCTTTCTTT. Residues: CASSPGGRQRKNEAFF.

This clone was found a few times. The V gene is TRBV19, the J gene TRBJ1-5, with D maybe TRBD1 (6 bases). The germline CDR1 and CDR2 sequences are LNHDA and SQIVND (reference sequence). The length of the CDR3 is 12 residues. The V end was cut by 7 bases, the J end by 4 bases, with 8 bases between. In DNA, the CDR3 is TGTGCCAGTATGGGGGCAAATCAGCCCCAGCATTTT. Protein sequence: CASMGANQPQHF.

The chain couples TRBV9 to TRBJ2-5; TRBD2 agrees at 10 bases. The J call is in doubt because the DNA end fits TRBJ2-7 better. From germline, CDR1 is SGDLS and CDR2 YYNGEE. The CDR3 is 19 residues long. CDR3 nucleotides: TGTGCCAGCAGCGTAGACCTAGCGGGAGAAAACACACCATCCTACGAGCAGTACTTC. Translated, it gives CASSVDLAGENTPSYEQYF.

The gene calls are TRBV7-8 and TRBJ2-7, with 7 bases lining up with TRBD1. The V gene's germline CDR1 is SGHVS and CDR2 FQNEAQ. CDR3 length: 15 residues. Trimming took 1 base from V and 3 from J; bases not matched to a gene: 6. The CDR3 sequence is CASSLDTGQYYEQYF. The CDR3 DNA is TGTGCCAGCAGCTTAGATACGGGACAGTACTACGAGCAGTACTTC.

Concerning this clone itself: At one of its ends the junction is not consistent with the germline gene, which may arise from a read error. The chain is built from TRBV29-1 and TRBJ1-2, with a weak D call TRBD1 (6 bases). Germline values: CDR1 SQVTM, CDR2 ANQGSEA. The CDR3 has 11 residues. The DNA of the CDR3 is TGCAGCGTTGGGGGGGGCCCCCGCGCAAACTTC. Amino acids: CSVGGGPRANF.

V and J are TRBV5-4 and TRBJ2-5, with D possibly matching TRBD1 (6 bases). Germline values: CDR1 SGHNT, CDR2 YYREEE (reference sequence). V was cut by 4 bases and J by 4 bases, with 20 bases left in between. This CDR3 has 16 amino acids. CDR3 bases: TGTGCCAGCAGCAGTCGGACAGTCCAAATGGGAGAGACCCAGTACTTC. Its translation is CASSSRTVQMGETQYF.

The chain is built from TRBV5-1 and TRBJ2-3; TRBD2 aligns across 10 bases. V shed 4 bases and J 0 bases; nucleotides not matched to a gene: 11. CDR3 length equals 18 residues. Germline V gene lookup returns CDR1 SGHRS and CDR2 YFSETQ. The CDR3 bases are TGCGCCAGCAGCACCCAACTAGCGGGGCCCTTAAGCACAGATACGCAGTATTTT. It yields the protein CASSTQLAGPLSTDTQYF. Supplemented by reference TRBV5-1 and TRBJ2-3, the full variable domain reads KAGVTQTPRYLIKTRGQQVTLSCSPISGHRSVSWYQQTPGQGLQFLFEYFSETQRNKGNFPGRFSGRQFSNSRSEMNVSTLELGDSALYLCASSTQLAGPLSTDTQYFGPGTRLTVL.

This clone was counted between two and nine times. V is TRBV27 and J is TRBJ1-5; no definite D call. Deletions cut 6 bases from V and 5 bases from J, with 17 bases between. This CDR3 has 15 amino acids. Germline CDR1 is MNHEY and CDR2 is SMNVEV (reference sequence). The CDR3 sequence: CASRLNLRADQPQHF. CDR3 in DNA: TGTGCCAGCAGACTCAATTTGAGGGCAGATCAGCCCCAGCATTTT.

This chain uses TRBV7-3 with TRBJ1-6; D perhaps matches TRBD1 (5 bases). The CDR3 totals 14 residues. CDR1 and CDR2 (germline): SGHTA, FQGTGA. Trimming removed 4 bases at V and 5 bases at J, with 9 bases between. CDR3 DNA sequence: TGTGCCAGCAGCTACGGGACGGATAATTCACCCCTCCACTTT. Its translation is CASSYGTDNSPLHF.